This T cell receptor (beta chain) was recorded in a study of molecular identifiers for immune sequencing clone quantification. Whole-study results and caveats: Researchers reportedly could pick up spiked Jurkat TCR RNA from one cell mixed into about 970,000 naive cells.

This clonotype was recorded at least ten times. Its antigen is undetermined. Libraries of bulk TCR were made by previously described methods (with listed TCR primers). MiXCR was run by TCRdb on the PCR reads, yielding one entry per CDR3 protein. The table has around 82,000 distinct CDR3 sequences, under 20% seen once. The CDR3 is 15 amino acids. Unmatched junction bases numbered 6, after V lost 4 bases and J lost 5 bases. Sequenced input: naive CD8+ T cells from blood, with Jurkat cell RNA spiked in. Subset in this sample: FACS-sorted CD8+CD4-CCR7+CD45RA+ naive T cells. The V and J genes are TRBV12-3 or TRBV12-4 and TRBJ2-2; 8 bases match TRBD2. This receptor was identified in a human donor in good health. Some libraries in this study had Jurkat cell RNA spiked in. CDR3 bases: TGTGCCAGCAGTTCCTTCGGGGGGGTTACCGGGGAGCTGTTTTTT. Protein product: CASSSFGGVTGELFF.